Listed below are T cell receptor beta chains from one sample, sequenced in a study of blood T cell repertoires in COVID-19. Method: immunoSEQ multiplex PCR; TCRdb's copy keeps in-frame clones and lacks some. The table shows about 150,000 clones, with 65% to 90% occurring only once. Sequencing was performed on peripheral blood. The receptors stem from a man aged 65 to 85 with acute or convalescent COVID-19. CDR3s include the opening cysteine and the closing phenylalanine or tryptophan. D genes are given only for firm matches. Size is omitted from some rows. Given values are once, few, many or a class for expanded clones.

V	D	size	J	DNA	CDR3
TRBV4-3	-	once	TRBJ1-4	TGCGCCAGCAGCCAAGATCGGGGTTCGCAGGGAGGAAAACTGTTTTTT	CASSQDRGSQGGKLFF
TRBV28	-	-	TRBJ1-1	TGTGCCAGCAGTTTCCTCGGGGGGCTAACTGAAGCTTTCTTT	CASSFLGGLTEAFF
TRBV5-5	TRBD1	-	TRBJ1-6	TGTGCCAGCAGCTTGGTCGGGGACAGTAATTCACCCCTCCACTTT	CASSLVGDSNSPLHF
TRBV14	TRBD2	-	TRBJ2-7	TGTGCCAGCAGCCCGCAGACTAGCGGGTTTTCCTACGAGCAGTACTTC	CASSPQTSGFSYEQYF
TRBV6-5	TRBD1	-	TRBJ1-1	TGTGCCAGCAGGCACCTCAGGGGGTTGTACACTGAAGCTTTCTTT	CASRHLRGLYTEAFF
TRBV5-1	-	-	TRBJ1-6	TGCGCCAGCAGCTTGGGACAGGTTAATTCACCCCTCCACTTT	CASSLGQVNSPLHF
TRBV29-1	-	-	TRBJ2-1	TGCAGCGTTGGTTTGGAGGTAGTCTCCTACAATGAGCAGTTCTTC	CSVGLEVVSYNEQFF
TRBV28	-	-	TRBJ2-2	TGTGCCAGCAGTCTCCGGGTCAGGGGTAGGGGGACCGGGGAGCTGTTTTTT	CASSLRVRGRGTGELFF
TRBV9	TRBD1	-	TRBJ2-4	TGTGCCAGCAGCGCCGACCTCCAGGGGGCCTTAGCCAAAAACATTCAGTACTTC	CASSADLQGALAKNIQYF
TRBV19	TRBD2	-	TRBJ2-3	TGTGCCAGTAGAGTGACTAGCGGGAGGCCAGATACGCAGTATTTT	CASRVTSGRPDTQYF
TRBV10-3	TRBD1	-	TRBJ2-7	TGTGCCATCAGGCTCGGGACAGGGGGCCACTACGAGCAGTACTTC	CAIRLGTGGHYEQYF
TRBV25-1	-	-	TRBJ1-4	TGTGCCAGCAGTCCCTTTCCGGGAGGGGAAAAACTGTTTTTT	CASSPFPGGEKLFF
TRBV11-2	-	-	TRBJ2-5	TGTGCCAGCAGCTGGGACTCCACCGTGGGGACCCAGTACTTC	CASSWDSTVGTQYF
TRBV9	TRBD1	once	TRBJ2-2	TGTGCCAGCAGCGTATTCGACAGGGGTAACACCGGGGAGCTGTTTTTT	CASSVFDRGNTGELFF
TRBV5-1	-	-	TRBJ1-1	TGCGCCAGCAGCTTGGCAGGGAACACTGAAGCTTTCTTT	CASSLAGNTEAFF
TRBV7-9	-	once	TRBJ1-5	TGTGCCAGCAGCTTAGGAGGGAATAGCAATCAGCCCCAGCATTTT	CASSLGGNSNQPQHF
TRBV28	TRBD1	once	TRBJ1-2	TGTGCCAGCAGGTCCGGGACAGGGGATGGCTACACCTTC	CASRSGTGDGYTF
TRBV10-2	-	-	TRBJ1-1	TGCGCCAGCAGTGAGTCGCGGCAGGGGACTGAAGCTTTCTTT	CASSESRQGTEAFF
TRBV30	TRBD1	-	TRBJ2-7	TGTGCCTGCTCCGGGACAGGGGCCTACGAGCAGTACTTC	CACSGTGAYEQYF
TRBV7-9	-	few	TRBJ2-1	TGTGCCAGCAGCTTATCGGGTGAGCAGTTCTTC	CASSLSGEQFF
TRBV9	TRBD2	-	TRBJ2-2	TGTGCCAGCAGCCCAATAGCGGGAGTGAACACCGGGGAGCTGTTTTTT	CASSPIAGVNTGELFF
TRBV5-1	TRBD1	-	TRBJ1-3	TGCGCCAGCAGCTCCGGGACAGGGAGCTCTGGAAACACCATATATTTT	CASSSGTGSSGNTIYF
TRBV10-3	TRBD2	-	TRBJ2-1	TGTGCCATCAGCGACCTAGCGGGAGGGTTCAATGAGCAGTTCTTC	CAISDLAGGFNEQFF
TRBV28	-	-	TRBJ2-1	TGTGCCAGCAGTTTGGCTAGCGCCGATGAGCAGTTCTTC	CASSLASADEQFF
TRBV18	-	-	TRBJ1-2	TGTGCCAGCTCACCAGGTGCACAGGGAGATGGCTACACCTTC	CASSPGAQGDGYTF
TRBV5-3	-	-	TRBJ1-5	TGTGCCGGAGTTGGAGAGAAGAGCAATCAGCCCCAGCATTTT	CAGVGEKSNQPQHF
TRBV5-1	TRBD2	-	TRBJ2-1	TGCGCCAGCAGCATAGCGGGAGACCTTTACAATGAGCAGTTCTTC	CASSIAGDLYNEQFF
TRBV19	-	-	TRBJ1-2	TGTGCCAGTAGTACGACCTGGACAGCAAGCAACTATGGCTACACCTTC	CASSTTWTASNYGYTF
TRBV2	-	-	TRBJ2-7	TGTGCCAGCAGTGCCCCAGATTCCTACGAGCAGTACTTC	CASSAPDSYEQYF
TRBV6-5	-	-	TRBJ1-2	TGTGCCAGCAGTTACTCCCAGGCCTCTAACTATGGCTACACCTTC	CASSYSQASNYGYTF
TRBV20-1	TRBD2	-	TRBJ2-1	TGCAGTGCTAGTGGGACTAGCGGCAACAATGAGCAGTTCTTC	CSASGTSGNNEQFF
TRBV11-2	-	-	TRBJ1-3	TGTGCCAGCAGCTTAGCGTCAGGGGCTGGAAACACCATATATTTT	CASSLASGAGNTIYF
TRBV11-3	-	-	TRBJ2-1	TGTGCCAGCAGCTTAGCGGGAGTCGGCTACAATGAGCAGTTCTTC	CASSLAGVGYNEQFF
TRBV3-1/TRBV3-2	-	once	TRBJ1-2	TGTGCCAGCAGCCAAGGAACTCATGGCTACACCTTC	CASSQGTHGYTF
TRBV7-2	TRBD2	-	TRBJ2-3	TGTGCCAGCAGGCGACCCGGGACTAGCGGCCGCACAGATACGCAGTATTTT	CASRRPGTSGRTDTQYF
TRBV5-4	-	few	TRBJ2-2	TGTGCCAGCAGCTTGGAGTCTGCGTTTAGTTCCGGGGAGCTGTTTTTT	CASSLESAFSSGELFF
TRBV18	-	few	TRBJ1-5	TGTGCCAGCTCCCGCCGGGGGTGGGACGGTAGGCATTTT	CASSRRGWDGRHF
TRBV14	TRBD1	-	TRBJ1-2	TGTGCCAGCAGCCAAAGGACAGGGAACTATGGCTACACCTTC	CASSQRTGNYGYTF
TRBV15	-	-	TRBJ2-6	TGTGCCACCAGCAGAGTCAACTCTGGGGCCAACGTCCTGACTTTC	CATSRVNSGANVLTF
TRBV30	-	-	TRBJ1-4	TGTGCCTGGAGTGCCGAGGGGGAAACTAATGAAAAACTGTTTTTT	CAWSAEGETNEKLFF
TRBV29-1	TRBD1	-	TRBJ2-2	TGCAGCGTTGATCAGGGGGCAAGCGGGGAGCTGTTTTTT	CSVDQGASGELFF
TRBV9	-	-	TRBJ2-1	TGTGCCAGCAGCGTAGCGGGGTACAATGAGCAGTTCTTC	CASSVAGYNEQFF
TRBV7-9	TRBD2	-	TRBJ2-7	TGTGCCAGCAGCTCCTCTAGCGGGCCCTCCTACGAGCAGTACTTC	CASSSSSGPSYEQYF
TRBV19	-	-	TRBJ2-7	TGTGCCAGTAGTACCGGACTCTACGAGCAGTACTTC	CASSTGLYEQYF
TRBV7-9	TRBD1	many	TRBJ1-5	TGTGCCAGCAGCGGGGACAGCTACAATCAGCCCCAGCATTTT	CASSGDSYNQPQHF
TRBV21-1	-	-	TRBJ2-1	TGTGCCAGCAGCACCAAAATACAGGGGGGAGAGCAGTTCTTC	CASSTKIQGGEQFF
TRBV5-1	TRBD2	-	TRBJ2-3	TGCGCCAGCAGCTTGGGACTAGCGGCAGATACGCAGTATTTT	CASSLGLAADTQYF
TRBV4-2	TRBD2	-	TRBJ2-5	TGTGCCAGCAGCCAAGATGGGACTAGCGGGAGGGCCGGGGAGACCCAGTACTTC	CASSQDGTSGRAGETQYF
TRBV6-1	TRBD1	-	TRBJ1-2	TGTGCCAGCAGTGAACTCGGACAGGGGGCATTTCACTATGGCTACACCTTC	CASSELGQGAFHYGYTF
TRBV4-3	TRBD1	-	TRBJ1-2	TGCGCCAGCAGCCGAGGGGGCCCAGTGGGGGGTATGGGCTACACCTTC	CASSRGGPVGGMGYTF
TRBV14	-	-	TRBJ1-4	TGTGCCAGCAGCCAAGGACCGGCCACTCGGGATGAAAAACTGTTTTTT	CASSQGPATRDEKLFF
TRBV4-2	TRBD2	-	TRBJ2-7	TGTGCCAGCAGCCTTTATAGCGGGAGTACCTACGAGCAGTACTTC	CASSLYSGSTYEQYF
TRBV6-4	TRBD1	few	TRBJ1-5	TGTGCCAGCAGCATGGACAGGGGTCAGCCCCAGCATTTT	CASSMDRGQPQHF
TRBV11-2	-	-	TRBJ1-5	TGTGTCAGCAGCTTATTTCTCAATCAGCCCCAGCATTTT	CVSSLFLNQPQHF